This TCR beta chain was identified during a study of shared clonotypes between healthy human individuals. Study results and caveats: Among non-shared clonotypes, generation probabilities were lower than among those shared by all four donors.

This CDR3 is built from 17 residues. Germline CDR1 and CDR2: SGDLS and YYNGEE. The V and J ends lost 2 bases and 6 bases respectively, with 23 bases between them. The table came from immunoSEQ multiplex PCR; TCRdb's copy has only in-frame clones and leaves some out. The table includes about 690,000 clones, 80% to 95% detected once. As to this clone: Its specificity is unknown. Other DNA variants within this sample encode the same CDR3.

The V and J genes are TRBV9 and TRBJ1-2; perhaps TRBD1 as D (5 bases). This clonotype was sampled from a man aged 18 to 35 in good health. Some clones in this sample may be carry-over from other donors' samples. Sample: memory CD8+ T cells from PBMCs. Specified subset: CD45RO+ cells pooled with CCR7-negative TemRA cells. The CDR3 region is CASSVVDRGFSKDGYTF. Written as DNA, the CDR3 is TGTGCCAGCAGCGTGGTAGACAGAGGATTCTCGAAGGATGGCTACACCTTC.